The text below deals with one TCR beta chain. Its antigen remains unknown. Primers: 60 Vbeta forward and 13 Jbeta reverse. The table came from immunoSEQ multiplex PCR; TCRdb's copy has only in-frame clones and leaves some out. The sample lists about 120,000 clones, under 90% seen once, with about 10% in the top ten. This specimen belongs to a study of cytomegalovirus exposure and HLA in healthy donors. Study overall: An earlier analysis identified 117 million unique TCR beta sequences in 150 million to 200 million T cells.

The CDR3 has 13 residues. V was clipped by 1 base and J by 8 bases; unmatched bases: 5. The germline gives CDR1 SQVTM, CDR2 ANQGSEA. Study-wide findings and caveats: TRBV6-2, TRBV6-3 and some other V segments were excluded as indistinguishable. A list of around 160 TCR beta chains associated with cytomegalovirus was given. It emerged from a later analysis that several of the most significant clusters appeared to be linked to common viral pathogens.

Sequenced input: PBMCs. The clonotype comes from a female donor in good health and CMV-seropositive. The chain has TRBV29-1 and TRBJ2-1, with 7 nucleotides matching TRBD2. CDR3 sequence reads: CSVEGTSWDEQFF. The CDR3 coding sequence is TGCAGCGTTGAAGGGACTAGTTGGGATGAGCAGTTCTTC.